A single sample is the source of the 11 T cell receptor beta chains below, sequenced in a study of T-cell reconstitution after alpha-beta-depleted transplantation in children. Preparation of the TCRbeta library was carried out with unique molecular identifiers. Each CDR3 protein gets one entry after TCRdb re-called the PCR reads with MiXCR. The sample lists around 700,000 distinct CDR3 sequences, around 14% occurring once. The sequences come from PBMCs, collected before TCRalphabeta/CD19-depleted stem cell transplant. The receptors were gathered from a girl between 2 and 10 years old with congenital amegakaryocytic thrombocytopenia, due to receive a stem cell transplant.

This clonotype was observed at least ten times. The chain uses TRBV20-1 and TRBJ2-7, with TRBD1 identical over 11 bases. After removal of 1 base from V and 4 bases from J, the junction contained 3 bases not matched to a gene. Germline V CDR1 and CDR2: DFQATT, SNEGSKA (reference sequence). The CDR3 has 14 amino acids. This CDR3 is CSARVRDRGYEQYF. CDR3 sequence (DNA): TGCAGTGCTAGAGTCCGGGACAGGGGGTACGAGCAGTACTTC.

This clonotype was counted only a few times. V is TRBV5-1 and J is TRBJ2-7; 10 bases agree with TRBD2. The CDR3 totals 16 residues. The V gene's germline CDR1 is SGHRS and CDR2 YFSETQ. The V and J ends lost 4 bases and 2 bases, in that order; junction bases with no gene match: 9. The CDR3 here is CASSPPLGLATYEQYF. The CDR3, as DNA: TGCGCCAGCAGCCCTCCTCTGGGACTAGCGACCTACGAGCAGTACTTC.

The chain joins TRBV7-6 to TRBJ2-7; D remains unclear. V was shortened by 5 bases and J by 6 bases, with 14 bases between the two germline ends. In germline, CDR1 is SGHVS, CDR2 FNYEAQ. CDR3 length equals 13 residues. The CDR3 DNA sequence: TGTGCCAGCAGCGCGACCCTGATGCGCGAGCAGTACTTC. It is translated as CASSATLMREQYF.

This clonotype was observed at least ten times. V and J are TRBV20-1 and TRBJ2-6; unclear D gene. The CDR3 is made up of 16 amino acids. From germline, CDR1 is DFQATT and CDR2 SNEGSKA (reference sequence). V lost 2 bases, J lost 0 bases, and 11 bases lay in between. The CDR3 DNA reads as TGCAGTGCTAGATCCGAAGCTGCCTCTGGGGCCAACGTCCTGACTTTC. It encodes CSARSEAASGANVLTF.

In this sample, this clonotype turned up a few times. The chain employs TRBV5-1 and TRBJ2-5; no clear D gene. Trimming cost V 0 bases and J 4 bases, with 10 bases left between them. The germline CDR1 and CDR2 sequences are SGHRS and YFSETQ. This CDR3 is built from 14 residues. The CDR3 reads CASSLVPGVETQYF. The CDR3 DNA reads TGCGCCAGCAGCTTGGTACCTGGGGTAGAGACCCAGTACTTC.

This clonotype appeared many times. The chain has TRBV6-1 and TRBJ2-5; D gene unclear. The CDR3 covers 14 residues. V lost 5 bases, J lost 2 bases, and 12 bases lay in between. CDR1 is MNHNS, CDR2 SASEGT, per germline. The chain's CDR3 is CASSPGYRQETQYF. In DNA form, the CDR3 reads TGTGCCAGCAGTCCAGGTTACAGACAAGAGACCCAGTACTTC.

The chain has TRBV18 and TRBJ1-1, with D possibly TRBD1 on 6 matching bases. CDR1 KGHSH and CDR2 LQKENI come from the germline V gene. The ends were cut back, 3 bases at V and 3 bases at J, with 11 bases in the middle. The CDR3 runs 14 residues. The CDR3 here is CASSPRQGHTEAFF. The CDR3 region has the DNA TGTGCCAGCTCACCTCGGCAGGGGCACACTGAAGCTTTCTTT.

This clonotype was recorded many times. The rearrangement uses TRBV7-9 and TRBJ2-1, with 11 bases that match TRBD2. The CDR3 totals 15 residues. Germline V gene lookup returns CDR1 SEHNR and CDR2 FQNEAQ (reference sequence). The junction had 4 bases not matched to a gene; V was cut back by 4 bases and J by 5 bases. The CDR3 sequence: CASSSTSGGNNEQFF. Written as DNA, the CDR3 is TGTGCCAGCAGCTCAACTAGCGGGGGTAACAATGAGCAGTTCTTC. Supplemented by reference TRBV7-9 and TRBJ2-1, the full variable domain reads DTGVSQNPRHKITKRGQNVTFRCDPISEHNRLYWYRQTLGQGPEFLTYFQNEAQLEKSRLLSDRFSAERPKGSFSTLEIQRTEQGDSAMYLCASSSTSGGNNEQFFGPGTRLTVL.

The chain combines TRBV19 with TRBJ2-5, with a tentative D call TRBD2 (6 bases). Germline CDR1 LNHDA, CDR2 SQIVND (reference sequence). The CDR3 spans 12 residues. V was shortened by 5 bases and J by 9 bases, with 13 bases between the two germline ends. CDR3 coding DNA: TGTGCCAGTAGTTTTTCGACGGGGGCCCAGTACTTC. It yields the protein CASSFSTGAQYF.

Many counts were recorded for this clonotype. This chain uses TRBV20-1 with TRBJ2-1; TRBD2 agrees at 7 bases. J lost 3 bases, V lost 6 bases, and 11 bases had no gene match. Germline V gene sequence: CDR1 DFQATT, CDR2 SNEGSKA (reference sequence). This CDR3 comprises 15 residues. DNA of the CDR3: TGCAGTGCCCTAGAGGTACGCGGGAGCTACAATGAGCAGTTCTTC. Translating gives CSALEVRGSYNEQFF.

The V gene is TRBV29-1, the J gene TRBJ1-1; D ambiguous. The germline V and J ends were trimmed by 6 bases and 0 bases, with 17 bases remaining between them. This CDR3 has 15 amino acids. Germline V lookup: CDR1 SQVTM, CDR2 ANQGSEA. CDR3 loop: CSVPDGRKMNTEAFF. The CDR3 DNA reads TGCAGCGTACCCGACGGCCGAAAAATGAACACTGAAGCTTTCTTT. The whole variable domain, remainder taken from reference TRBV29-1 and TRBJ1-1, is SAVISQKPSRDICQRGTSLTIQCQVDSQVTMMFWYRQQPGQSLTLIATANQGSEATYESGFVIDKFPISRPNLTFSTLTVSNMSPEDSSIYLCSVPDGRKMNTEAFFGQGTRLTVV.